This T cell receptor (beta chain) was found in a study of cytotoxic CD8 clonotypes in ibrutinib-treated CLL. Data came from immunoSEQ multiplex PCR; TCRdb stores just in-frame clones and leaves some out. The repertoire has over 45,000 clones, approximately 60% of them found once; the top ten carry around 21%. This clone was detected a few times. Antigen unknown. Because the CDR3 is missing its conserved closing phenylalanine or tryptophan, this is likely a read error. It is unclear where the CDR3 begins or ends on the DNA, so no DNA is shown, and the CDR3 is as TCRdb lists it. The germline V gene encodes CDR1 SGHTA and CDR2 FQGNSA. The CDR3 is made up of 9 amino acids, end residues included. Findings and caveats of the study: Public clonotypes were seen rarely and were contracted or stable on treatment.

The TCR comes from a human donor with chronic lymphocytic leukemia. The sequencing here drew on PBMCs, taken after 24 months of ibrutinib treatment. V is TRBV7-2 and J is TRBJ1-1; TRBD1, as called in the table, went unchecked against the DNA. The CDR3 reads CASSLGQPL.